The clone carrying this TCR beta chain was found many times. The antigen remains unidentified. This specimen comes from a study of T cell repertoires in cytomegalovirus infection. The CDR3 is made up of 16 amino acids. V gave up 5 bases and J gave up 9 bases; unmatched junction bases: 15. Germline V CDR1 and CDR2: SGHVS, FQNEAQ. TCRdb reanalysed the reads using MiXCR and keeps one entry per CDR3 protein. Of 100,000 to 150,000 distinct CDR3 sequences listed, 7% to 10% are singletons. The study, taken as a whole, reports: There were HLA-C-restricted CMV-specific TCR beta clonotypes dominating the ex vivo response.

The clonotype originates from a human donor in good health (CMV status not recorded). Some clones in this sample may be carry-over from other donors' samples. V usage is TRBV7-8 and J usage is TRBJ2-2; 7 positions agree with TRBD2. The sequenced material came from PBMCs. This CDR3 reads CASSETSADRIRELFF. CDR3 DNA sequence: TGTGCCAGCAGCGAAACTAGCGCCGACCGGATCCGGGAGCTGTTTTTT.